Described below is a single T cell receptor beta chain sequence and its context. Its antigen is currently unknown. This CDR3 has 15 amino acids. The germline CDR1 and CDR2 sequences are SNHLY and FYNNEI. Trimming shortened V by 7 bases and J by 1 base, and 17 bases separated the two germline ends. Generated by immunoSEQ multiplex PCR, the TCRdb table keeps only in-frame clones and is missing some. The sample lists approximately 60,000 clones; about 74% were seen once. The time point is: week 35, safety follow-up. Each vaccine dose was 300 ug of mutant IDH1 20-mer peptide, with topical imiquimod. This entry comes from a study of a mutant IDH1 vaccine in newly diagnosed glioma.

Sequencing used PBMCs, obtained from a glioma patient whose treatment included an IDH1 peptide vaccine. The chain joins TRBV2 to TRBJ2-7, with D maybe TRBD2 (7 bases). The clonotype was recovered from a man aged 50 to 60 with glioma. CDR3 coding DNA: TGTGCCAGCACTCAAGAGGGGGGGCAGTCCTACGAGCAGTACTTC. Residues: CASTQEGGQSYEQYF. Variable domain in full (rest from reference TRBV2 and TRBJ2-7): EPEVTQTPSHQVTQMGQEVILRCVPISNHLYFYWYRQILGQKVEFLVSFYNNEISEKSEIFDDQFSVERPDGSNFTLKIRSTKLEDSAMYFCASTQEGGQSYEQYFGPGTRLTVT.